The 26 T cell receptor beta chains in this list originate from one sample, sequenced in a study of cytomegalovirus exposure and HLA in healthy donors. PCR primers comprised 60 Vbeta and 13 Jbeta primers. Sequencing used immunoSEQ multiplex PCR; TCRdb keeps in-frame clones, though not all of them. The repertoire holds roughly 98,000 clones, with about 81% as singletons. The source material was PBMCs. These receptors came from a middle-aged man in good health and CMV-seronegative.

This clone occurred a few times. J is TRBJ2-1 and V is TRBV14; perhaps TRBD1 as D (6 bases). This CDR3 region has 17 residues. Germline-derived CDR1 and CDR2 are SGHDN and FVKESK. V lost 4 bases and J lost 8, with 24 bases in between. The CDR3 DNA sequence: TGTGCCAGCAGCCGACATACCGGGACACCTCTACCCGATGAGCAGTTCTTC. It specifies CASSRHTGTPLPDEQFF.

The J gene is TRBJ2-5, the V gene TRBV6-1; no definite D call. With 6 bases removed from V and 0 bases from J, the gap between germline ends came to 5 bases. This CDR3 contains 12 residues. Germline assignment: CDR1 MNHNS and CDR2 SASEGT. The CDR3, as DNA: TGTGCCAGCAGGCTAGACCAAGAGACCCAGTACTTC. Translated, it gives CASRLDQETQYF.

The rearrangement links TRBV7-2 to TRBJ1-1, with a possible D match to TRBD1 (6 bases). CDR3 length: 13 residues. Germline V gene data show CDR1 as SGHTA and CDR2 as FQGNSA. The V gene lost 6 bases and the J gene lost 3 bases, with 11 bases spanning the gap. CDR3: CASRIDRYTEAFF. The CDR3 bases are TGTGCCAGCAGGATCGACAGGTACACTGAAGCTTTCTTT.

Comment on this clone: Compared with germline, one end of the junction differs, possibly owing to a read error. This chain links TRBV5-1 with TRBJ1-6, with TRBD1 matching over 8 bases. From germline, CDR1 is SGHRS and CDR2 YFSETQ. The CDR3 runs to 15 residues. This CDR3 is CASSLGTGYSSPLHF. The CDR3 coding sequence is TGCGCCAGCAGCTTGGGGACAGGGTATAGTTCACCCCTCCACTTT.

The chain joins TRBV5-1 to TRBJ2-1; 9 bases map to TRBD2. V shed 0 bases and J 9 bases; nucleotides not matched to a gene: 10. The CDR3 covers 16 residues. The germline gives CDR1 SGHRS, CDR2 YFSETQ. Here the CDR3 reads CASSLDTAGGPVEQFF. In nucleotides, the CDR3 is TGCGCCAGCAGCTTGGATACCGCGGGGGGGCCCGTTGAGCAGTTCTTC.

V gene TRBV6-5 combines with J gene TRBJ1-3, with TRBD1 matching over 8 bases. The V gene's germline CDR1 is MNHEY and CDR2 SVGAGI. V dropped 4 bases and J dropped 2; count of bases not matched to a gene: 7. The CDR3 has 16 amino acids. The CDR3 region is CASSLGQGLPGNTIYF. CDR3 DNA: TGTGCCAGCAGTTTAGGACAGGGACTACCTGGAAACACCATATATTTT.

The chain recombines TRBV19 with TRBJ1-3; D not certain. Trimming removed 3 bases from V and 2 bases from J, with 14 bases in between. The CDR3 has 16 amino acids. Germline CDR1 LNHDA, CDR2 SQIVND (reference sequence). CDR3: CASSILRLLPGNTIYF. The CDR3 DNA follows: TGTGCCAGTAGTATTTTAAGACTACTACCTGGAAACACCATATATTTT.

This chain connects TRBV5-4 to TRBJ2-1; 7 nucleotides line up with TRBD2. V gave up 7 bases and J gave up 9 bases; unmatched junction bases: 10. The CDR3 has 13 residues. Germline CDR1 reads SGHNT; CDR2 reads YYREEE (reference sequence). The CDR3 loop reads CASSQQGGGEQFF. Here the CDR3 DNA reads TGTGCCAGCTCACAGCAAGGCGGGGGTGAGCAGTTCTTC.

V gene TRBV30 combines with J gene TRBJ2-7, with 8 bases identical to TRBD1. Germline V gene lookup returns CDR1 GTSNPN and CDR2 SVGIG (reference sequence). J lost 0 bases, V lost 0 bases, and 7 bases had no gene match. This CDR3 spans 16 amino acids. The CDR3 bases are TGTGCCTGGAGTGTACTTCGGACAGGGAGCTCCTACGAGCAGTACTTC. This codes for CAWSVLRTGSSYEQYF.

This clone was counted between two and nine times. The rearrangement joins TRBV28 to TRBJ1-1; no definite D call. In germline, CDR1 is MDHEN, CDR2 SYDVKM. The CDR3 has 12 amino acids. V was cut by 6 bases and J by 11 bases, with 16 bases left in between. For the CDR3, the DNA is TGTGCCAGCAGCGCCGGGTTCTTCTCCGCTTTCTTT. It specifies CASSAGFFSAFF. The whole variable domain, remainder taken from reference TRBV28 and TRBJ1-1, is DVKVTQSSRYLVKRTGEKVFLECVQDMDHENMFWYRQDPGLGLRLIYFSYDVKMKEKGDIPEGYSVSREKKERFSLILESASTNQTSMYLCASSAGFFSAFFGQGTRLTVV.

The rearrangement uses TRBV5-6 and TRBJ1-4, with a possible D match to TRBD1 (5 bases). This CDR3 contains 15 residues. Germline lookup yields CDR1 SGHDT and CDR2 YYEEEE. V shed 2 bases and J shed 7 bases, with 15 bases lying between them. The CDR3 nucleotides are TGTGCCAGCAGCTTCGGTTGGGGGGGTTCTGAAAAACTGTTTTTT. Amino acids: CASSFGWGGSEKLFF.

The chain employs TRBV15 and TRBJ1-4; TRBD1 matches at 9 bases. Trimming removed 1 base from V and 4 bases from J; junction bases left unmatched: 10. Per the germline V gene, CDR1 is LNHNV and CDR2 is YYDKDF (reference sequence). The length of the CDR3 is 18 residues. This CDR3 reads CATSRGHLQGQGNEKLFF. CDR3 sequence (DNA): TGTGCCACCAGCAGAGGCCATCTTCAGGGACAGGGTAATGAAAAACTGTTTTTT.

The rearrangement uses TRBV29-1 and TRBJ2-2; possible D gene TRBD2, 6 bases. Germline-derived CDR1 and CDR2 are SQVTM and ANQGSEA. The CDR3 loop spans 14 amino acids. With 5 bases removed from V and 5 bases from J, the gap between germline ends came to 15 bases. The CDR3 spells CSVIAGSWTGELFF. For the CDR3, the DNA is TGCAGCGTTATCGCGGGGTCGTGGACCGGGGAGCTGTTTTTT.

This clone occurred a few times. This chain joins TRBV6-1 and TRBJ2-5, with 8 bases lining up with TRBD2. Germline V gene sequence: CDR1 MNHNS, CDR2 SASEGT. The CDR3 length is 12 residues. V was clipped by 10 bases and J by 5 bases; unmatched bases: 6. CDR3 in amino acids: CAILAGIETQYF. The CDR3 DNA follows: TGTGCCATCTTAGCGGGGATCGAGACCCAGTACTTC.

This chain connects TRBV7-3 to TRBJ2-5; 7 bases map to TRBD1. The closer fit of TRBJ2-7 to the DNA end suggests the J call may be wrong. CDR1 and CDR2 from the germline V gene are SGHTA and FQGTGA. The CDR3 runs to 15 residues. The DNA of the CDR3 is TGTGCCAGCAGCTCGACAGGGCCAAGCTCCTACGAGCAGTACTTC. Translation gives CASSSTGPSSYEQYF.

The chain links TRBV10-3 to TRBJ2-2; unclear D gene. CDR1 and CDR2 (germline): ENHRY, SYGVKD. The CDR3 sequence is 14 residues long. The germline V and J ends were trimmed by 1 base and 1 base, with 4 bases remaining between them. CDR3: CAISEYRNTGELFF. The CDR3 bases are TGTGCCATCAGTGAGTACAGGAACACCGGGGAGCTGTTTTTT.

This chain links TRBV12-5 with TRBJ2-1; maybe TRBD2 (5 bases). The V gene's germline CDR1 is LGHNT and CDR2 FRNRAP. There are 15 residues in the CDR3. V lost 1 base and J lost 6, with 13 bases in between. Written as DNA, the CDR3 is TGTGCTAGTGGTTTGGAGAGGGTTTGGGGCAATGAGCAGTTCTTC. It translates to CASGLERVWGNEQFF. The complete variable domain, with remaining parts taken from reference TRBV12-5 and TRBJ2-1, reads DARVTQTPRHKVTEMGQEVTMRCQPILGHNTVFWYRQTMMQGLELLAYFRNRAPLDDSGMPKDRFSAEMPDATLATLKIQPSEPRDSAVYFCASGLERVWGNEQFFGPGTRLTVL.

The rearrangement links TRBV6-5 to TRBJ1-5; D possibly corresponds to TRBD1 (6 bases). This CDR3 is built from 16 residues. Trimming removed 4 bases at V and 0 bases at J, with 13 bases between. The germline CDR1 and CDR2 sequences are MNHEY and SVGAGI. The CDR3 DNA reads TGTGCCAGCAGTTCAACAGGGTTCTATAGCAATCAGCCCCAGCATTTT. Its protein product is CASSSTGFYSNQPQHF.

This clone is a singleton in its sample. The DNA for the CDR3 is TGTGCCAGCAGCTTGGTCCGGGACAAAAATCAGCCCCAGCATTTT. Translating gives CASSLVRDKNQPQHF. This chain joins TRBV5-6 and TRBJ1-5; tentative D call: TRBD1 (6 bases). CDR3 length equals 15 residues. V lost 0 bases to trimming and J lost 4 bases, with 11 bases between them. The germline gives CDR1 SGHDT, CDR2 YYEEEE.

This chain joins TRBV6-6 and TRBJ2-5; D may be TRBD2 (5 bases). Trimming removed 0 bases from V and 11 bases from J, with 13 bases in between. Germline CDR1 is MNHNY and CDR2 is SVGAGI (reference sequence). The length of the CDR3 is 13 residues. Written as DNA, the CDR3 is TGTGCCAGCAGTTACTCGTTGGAGGCTGAGCAGTACTTC. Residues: CASSYSLEAEQYF.

The CDR3 here is CASRISQGDGYTF. As DNA, the CDR3 is TGCGCCAGCAGGATAAGCCAGGGCGACGGCTACACCTTC. This chain uses TRBV5-1 with TRBJ1-2; D might be TRBD1 (5 bases). The CDR3 contains 13 residues. Germline loops: CDR1 SGHRS, CDR2 YFSETQ. Trimming pared 5 bases from V and 8 bases from J, leaving 16 bases between. Drawing the rest from reference TRBV5-1 and TRBJ1-2, the complete variable domain is KAGVTQTPRYLIKTRGQQVTLSCSPISGHRSVSWYQQTPGQGLQFLFEYFSETQRNKGNFPGRFSGRQFSNSRSEMNVSTLELGDSALYLCASRISQGDGYTFGSGTRLTVV.

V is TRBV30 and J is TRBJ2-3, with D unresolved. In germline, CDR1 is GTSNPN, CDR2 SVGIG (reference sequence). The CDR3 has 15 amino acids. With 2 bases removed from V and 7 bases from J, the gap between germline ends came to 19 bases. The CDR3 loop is CAWSNPWLGFNTQYF. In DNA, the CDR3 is TGTGCCTGGAGTAACCCTTGGCTAGGCTTCAATACGCAGTATTTT.

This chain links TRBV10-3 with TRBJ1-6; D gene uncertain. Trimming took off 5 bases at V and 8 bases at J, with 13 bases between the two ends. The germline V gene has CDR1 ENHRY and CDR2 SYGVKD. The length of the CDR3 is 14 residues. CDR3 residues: CAISPTAFDSPLHF. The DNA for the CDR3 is TGTGCCATCAGTCCTACAGCTTTTGATTCACCCCTCCACTTT.

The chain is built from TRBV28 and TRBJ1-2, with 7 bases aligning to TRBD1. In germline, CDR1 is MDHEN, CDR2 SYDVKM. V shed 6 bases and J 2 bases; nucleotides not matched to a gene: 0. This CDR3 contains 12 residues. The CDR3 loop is CASRGQNYGYTF. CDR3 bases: TGTGCCAGCAGGGGACAGAACTATGGCTACACCTTC.

Written as DNA, the CDR3 is TGTGCCAGCAGTGAAGCCACCATTGACCTCAGGGACGGGGGTCAGCCCCAGCATTTT. Protein product: CASSEATIDLRDGGQPQHF. The genes are TRBV2 and TRBJ1-5, with D possibly matching TRBD1 (5 bases). V lost 0 bases and J 6 bases, leaving 24 bases between the germline ends. This CDR3 region has 19 residues. Per germline, CDR1 SNHLY and CDR2 FYNNEI.

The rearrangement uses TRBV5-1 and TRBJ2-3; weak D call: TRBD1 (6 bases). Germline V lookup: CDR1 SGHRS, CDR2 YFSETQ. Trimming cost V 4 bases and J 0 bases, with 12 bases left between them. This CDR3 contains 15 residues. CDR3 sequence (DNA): TGCGCCAGCAGCGAACTAACAGGGAGCACAGATACGCAGTATTTT. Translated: CASSELTGSTDTQYF.